This T cell receptor beta chain was found in a study of HIV-infected patients and healthy controls. General study results and limits: A major limitation was that merely sixteen HIV-infected individuals were processed. HIV-infected patients shared fewer CDR3 sequences between individuals than healthy controls. CMV-associated CDR3s mostly grew nonsignificantly during therapy, while HIV-associated CDR3s declined significantly.

This CDR3 has 15 amino acids. Germline CDR1 reads SGHTA; CDR2 reads FQGNSA. V lost 5 bases, J lost 2 bases, and 7 bases stayed unmatched. This clonotype qualifies as medium-sized. The antigen is not known. The repertoire came from unfractionated whole blood and reflected all unsorted peripheral T cells. cDNA was made from around 0.45 ug RNA using alpha and beta constant primers. Separate chain-specific third strand synthesis with multiplexing indices produced the alpha and beta libraries. Ligation attached cDNA to a 5' RACE adapter that carried a random hexamer and SP2 site. TCRdb analysed the 5' RACE reads with MiXCR anew, one entry per CDR3 protein. The sample lists some 10,000 distinct CDR3 sequences; around 8% were seen once.

The rearrangement joins TRBV7-2 to TRBJ2-3, with 7 bases matching TRBD2. This TCR was recovered from an adult in good health. The sequenced sample consisted of blood. The CDR3 is CASSQRGLNTDTQYF. In DNA form, the CDR3 reads TGTGCCAGCAGCCAAAGGGGACTAAACACAGATACGCAGTATTTT.